Here is one T cell receptor beta chain with its context. Its antigen is not known. The data originate from a study of graft-versus-host responses after intestinal transplantation. Across the whole study: Recipients underwent multivisceral, liver-intestinal, or isolated intestinal transplants. Every recipient had anti-thymocyte globulin induction and approximately 3 years of tacrolimus plus steroids.

Whole-study findings and limits: Graft-donor T cell macrochimerism in patients accompanied high graft-versus-host to host-versus-graft clonal ratios in allografts. Recipient marrow held GvH clones, some first seen in ileum or blood.

Trimming cost V 8 bases and J 7 bases; bases outside gene matches: 10. The CDR3 is made up of 14 amino acids. Germline assignment: CDR1 LNHDA and CDR2 SQIVND (reference sequence). Produced via immunoSEQ multiplex PCR; TCRdb's table is partial and in-frame only. The top ten clones hold around 0.15% of a sample with fewer than 150,000 clones, about 92% of them seen once. The rearrangement joins TRBV19 to TRBJ1-1, with 10 bases lining up with TRBD1. The receptor comes from a human donor who received an intestinal transplant. Source: unstimulated CD4+ T cells sorted from spleen or lymph node cells, taken before intestinal transplant. The CDR3, as DNA: TGTGCCAGTGCTGCCGGGACAGGGGTTGGTGAAGCTTTCTTT. This encodes CASAAGTGVGEAFF.